This TCR beta chain appears in the sequencing data of a study of PD-L1 blockade in urothelial cancer (dated by TCRdb to about 2017). As for the study more broadly: Therapy was started at some point between 2014 and 2016 for all patients, and atezolizumab 1,200 mg was administered intravenously every 3 weeks. About nine tenths of the roughly 30 patients were males with bladder-origin urothelial cancer, and 18 of 29 reported a prior smoking history. Patients had an ECOG performance status of 0 or 1 and had received between 0 and 3 prior chemotherapy regimens. Blood samples were analyzed at two time points: 3 weeks after treatment start (second dose) and 6 weeks after treatment start. Blood samples gave median yields of around 140,000 T cells and tens of thousands of unique TCRs, along with a median clonality of 0.080. An exploratory multi-omic analysis was conducted of the somatic, immune and clinical correlates of response to PD-L1 blockade with atezolizumab in urothelial cancer. TCR sequencing covered pretreatment tumor samples and matched, serially collected peripheral blood taken before and after atezolizumab treatment. Durable clinical benefit meant progression-free survival longer than 6 months, and TCR features were also tested against progression-free and overall survival. Whole exome sequencing and RNA sequencing of pretreatment tumors were performed alongside TCR sequencing in the same patients. Durable clinical benefit was achieved by nine patients but not by the remaining 20. Under 30 patients had pretreatment blood TCR-seq, about 25 had at least one posttreatment blood collection, and about 25 had tumor TCR-seq. What the research found in general, with its limitations: Improved progression-free and overall survival was found to be associated with pretreatment peripheral blood TCR clonality below the median. Because the sample size was small (n of about 27) and many exploratory analyses were performed, the results are intended to be hypothesis-generating. Patients with durable benefit showed greater expansion of tumor-associated TCR clones in peripheral blood 3 weeks after starting treatment (n of about 21, p = 0.022).

This clone was counted only a few times. There is no known antigen for this receptor. Qualities for individual bases were not recorded, and no much larger clone is one base off. Synthetic TCR analog templates were spiked into each PCR so that absolute template abundance could be estimated from read counts. TCRbeta CDR3 regions were amplified from genomic DNA with bias-controlled V and J gene primers using the immunoSEQ assay. Sequencing of rearranged TCRbeta segments was performed at approximately 20X coverage. For the original study's pipeline: Sequencing errors were corrected by clustering and CDR3s were annotated against IMGT to assign V, D and J genes. Out-of-frame and stop-codon sequences were excluded, and only productive TCRbeta rearrangements were used in downstream analyses. Clonality was calculated as one minus the Shannon entropy normalized by the log of the number of unique productive sequences. Fisher's exact test with Benjamini-Hochberg correction, using a cutoff of adjusted p below 0.01, was how clones that differed between time points or between blood and tumor were identified. As stored in TCRdb, this immuneACCESS dataset retains in-frame rearrangements with V and J assigned. A fraction of the clones does not appear; measured against another copy, unresolved V genes explain less than half of the discrepancy, and the remainder lacks a known reason. V and J calls and clone size are as listed in that table; D and trimming were resolved from the DNA. A total of about 120,000 clones appear in this sample, about 83% of them only once. The leading ten clones occupy 2.4% of the sample.

What the time point label conveys for this sample: peripheral blood 6 weeks after treatment start. The cohort comprised around 30 patients with locally advanced or metastatic urothelial carcinoma treated at Memorial Sloan Kettering on a trial protocol. Peripheral blood mononuclear cells were collected pretreatment and during treatment, at between 1 and 8 total time points per patient. The Qiagen DNeasy Blood extraction kit was used to purify genomic DNA from total PBMCs and tumor samples. PBMCs were collected pretreatment and during treatment, and were isolated and stored as previously described. The material was PBMCs, obtained around atezolizumab (anti-PD-L1) treatment. This TCR was sampled from a man aged 45-65 years with urothelial cancer.

The encoded CDR3 is CASSETGVGSPLHF. The DNA sequence follows: TGTGCCAGCAGTGAGACAGGGGTTGGATCACCCCTCCACTTT. Rearrangement joined TRBV2 to TRBJ1-6; TRBD1 fits 8 bases in the junction. Spanning cysteine to phenylalanine, the CDR3 consists of 14 amino acids. Here the CDR3 DNA is all that survives: 42 bases in frame from base 1. V trim: 3 bases; J trim: 10 bases; unmatched bases: 5. Reading the germline V gene gives CDR1 SNHLY and CDR2 FYNNEI.